This TCR beta chain was obtained from a study of cytomegalovirus exposure and HLA in healthy donors. Study conclusions and caveats: Sequences of the TCR beta chain were said to predict the HLA-A and HLA-B alleles of most subjects accurately.

Germline V gene data show CDR1 as LNHNV and CDR2 as YYDKDF (reference sequence). V was clipped by 0 bases and J by 5 bases, with 13 bases between them. CDR3 length equals 15 residues. About this clone: What it recognizes is unknown.

In the PCR, 60 Vbeta and 13 Jbeta primers were used. The table came from immunoSEQ multiplex PCR; TCRdb's copy has only in-frame clones and leaves some out. The sample holds roughly 80,000 clones; around 75% are singletons and the top ten take roughly 7.2%. The sample was PBMCs. The source is a woman in her forties in good health and CMV-seronegative. V usage is TRBV15 and J usage is TRBJ1-1; maybe TRBD1 (5 bases). This CDR3 is CATSRDFGRGTEAFF. For the CDR3, the DNA is TGTGCCACCAGCAGAGATTTCGGTCGGGGGACTGAAGCTTTCTTT.